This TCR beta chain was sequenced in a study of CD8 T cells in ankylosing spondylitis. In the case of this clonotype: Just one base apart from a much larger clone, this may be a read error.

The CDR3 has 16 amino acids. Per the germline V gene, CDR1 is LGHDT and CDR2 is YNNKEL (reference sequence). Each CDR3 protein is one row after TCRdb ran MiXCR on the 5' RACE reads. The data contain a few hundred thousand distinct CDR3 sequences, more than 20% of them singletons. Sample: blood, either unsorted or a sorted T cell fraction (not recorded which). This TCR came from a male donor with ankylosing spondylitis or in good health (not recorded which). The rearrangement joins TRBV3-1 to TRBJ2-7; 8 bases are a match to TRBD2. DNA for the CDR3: TGTGCCACCAGCTATACTGGAGCGGGGGAACTCGGCGAGCAGTACTTC. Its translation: CATSYTGAGELGEQYF.